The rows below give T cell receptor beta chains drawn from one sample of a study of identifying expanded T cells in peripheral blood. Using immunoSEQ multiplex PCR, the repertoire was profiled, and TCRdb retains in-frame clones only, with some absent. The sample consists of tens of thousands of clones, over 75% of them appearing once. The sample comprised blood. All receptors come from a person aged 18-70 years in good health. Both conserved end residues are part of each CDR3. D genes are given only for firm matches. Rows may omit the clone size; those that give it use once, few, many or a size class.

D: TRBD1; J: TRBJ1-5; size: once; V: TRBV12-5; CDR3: CASGPRQGEDQPQHF; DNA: TGTGCTAGTGGTCCCCGACAGGGGGAGGATCAGCCCCAGCATTTT
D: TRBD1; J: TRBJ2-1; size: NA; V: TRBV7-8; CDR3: CASRSSRDRRANEQFF; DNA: TGTGCCAGCAGATCGTCCCGGGACAGACGCGCCAATGAGCAGTTCTTC
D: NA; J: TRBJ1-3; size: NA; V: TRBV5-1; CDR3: CASSTAGTLSPSGNTIYF; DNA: TGCGCCAGCAGCACGGCAGGGACATTATCTCCCTCTGGAAACACCATATATTTT
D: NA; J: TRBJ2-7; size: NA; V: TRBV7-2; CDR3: CASSSPGLQSYEQYF; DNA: TGTGCCAGCAGCTCGCCCGGGTTACAGTCCTACGAGCAGTACTTC
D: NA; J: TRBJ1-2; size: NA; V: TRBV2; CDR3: CASSVKAVSLVYGYTF; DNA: TGTGCCAGCAGTGTCAAGGCAGTGTCCCTGGTCTATGGCTACACCTTC
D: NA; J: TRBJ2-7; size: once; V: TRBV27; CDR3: CASSPTGNSYEQYF; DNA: TGTGCCAGCAGTCCCACAGGAAACTCCTACGAGCAGTACTTC
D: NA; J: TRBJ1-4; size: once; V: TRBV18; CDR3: CASSPGAANEKLFF; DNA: TGTGCCAGCTCACCTGGAGCGGCTAATGAAAAACTGTTTTTT
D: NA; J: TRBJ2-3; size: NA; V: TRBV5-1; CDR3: CASSSGDRPLADTQYF; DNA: TGCGCCAGCAGCTCTGGCGACAGACCTCTAGCAGATACGCAGTATTTT
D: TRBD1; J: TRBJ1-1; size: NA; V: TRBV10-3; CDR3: CAAGGTERNTEAFF; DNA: TGTGCCGCCGGTGGGACAGAAAGGAACACTGAAGCTTTCTTT
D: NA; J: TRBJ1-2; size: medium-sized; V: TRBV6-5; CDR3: CASSSRRTSNYGYTF; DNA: TGTGCCAGCAGTTCTCGACGAACCTCTAACTATGGCTACACCTTC
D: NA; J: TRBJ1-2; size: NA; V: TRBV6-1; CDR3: CASSQGPRGYGYTF; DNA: TGTGCCAGCAGCCAGGGGCCACGGGGCTATGGCTACACCTTC
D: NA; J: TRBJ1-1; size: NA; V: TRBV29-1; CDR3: CSGTQGSTEAFF; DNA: TGCAGCGGGACTCAGGGAAGCACTGAAGCTTTCTTT
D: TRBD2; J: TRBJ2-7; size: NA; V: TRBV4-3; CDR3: CASSQLGEGTYEQYF; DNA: TGCGCCAGCAGCCAATTGGGGGAGGGTACCTACGAGCAGTACTTC
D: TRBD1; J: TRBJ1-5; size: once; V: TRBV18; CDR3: CASSPVGTGDQPQHF; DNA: TGTGCCAGCTCTCCGGTGGGGACAGGGGACCAGCCCCAGCATTTT
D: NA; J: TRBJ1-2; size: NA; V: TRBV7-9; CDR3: CASSSSETGILLTNYGYTF; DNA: TGTGCCAGCAGCTCAAGCGAAACAGGGATCCTATTAACCAACTATGGCTACACCTTC
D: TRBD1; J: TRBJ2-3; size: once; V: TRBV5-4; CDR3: CASSLNRDRGTDTQYF; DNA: TGTGCCAGCAGCTTAAACCGGGACAGGGGCACAGATACGCAGTATTTT
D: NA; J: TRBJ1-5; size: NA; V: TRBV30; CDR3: CAWSGALGDNSNQPQHF; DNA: TGTGCCTGGAGTGGCGCTCTGGGGGACAATAGCAATCAGCCCCAGCATTTT
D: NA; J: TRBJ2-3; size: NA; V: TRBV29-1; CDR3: CSAALQEGWDTQYF; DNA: TGCAGCGCCGCCCTTCAAGAAGGATGGGATACGCAGTATTTT
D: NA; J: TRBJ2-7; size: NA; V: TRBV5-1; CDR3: CASSLAGEESYEQYF; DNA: TGCGCCAGCAGCTTGGCAGGGGAAGAGTCCTACGAGCAGTACTTC
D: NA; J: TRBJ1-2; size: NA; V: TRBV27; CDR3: CASAVSLDRGFYGYTF; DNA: TGTGCCAGTGCAGTTAGTTTGGACAGAGGGTTCTATGGCTACACCTTC
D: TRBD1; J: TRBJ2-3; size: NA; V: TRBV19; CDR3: CASSSRDRGAADTQYF; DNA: TGTGCCAGTAGTAGCCGGGACAGGGGAGCCGCAGATACGCAGTATTTT
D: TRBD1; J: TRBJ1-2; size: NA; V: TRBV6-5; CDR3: CASSYQGQGYGYTF; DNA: TGTGCCAGCAGTTATCAAGGACAGGGTTATGGCTACACCTTC
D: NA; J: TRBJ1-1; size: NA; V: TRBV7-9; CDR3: CASSAQGGNTEAFF; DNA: TGTGCCAGCAGCGCCCAGGGAGGGAACACTGAAGCTTTCTTT
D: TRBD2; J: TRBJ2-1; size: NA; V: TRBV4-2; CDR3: CASSLTSGRGINEQFF; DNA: TGTGCCAGCAGCCTAACTAGCGGGAGAGGGATCAATGAGCAGTTCTTC
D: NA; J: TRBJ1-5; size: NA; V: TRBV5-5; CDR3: CASSFRGDQPQHF; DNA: TGTGCCAGCAGCTTCCGGGGGGACCAGCCCCAGCATTTT
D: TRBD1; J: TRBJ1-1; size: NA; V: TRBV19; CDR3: CASTRSGGGPRSEAFF; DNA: TGTGCCAGTACCCGTTCCGGAGGGGGCCCGAGATCGGAGGCTTTCTTT
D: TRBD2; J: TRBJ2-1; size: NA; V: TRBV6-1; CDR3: CASSIAGGSSNEQFF; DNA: TGTGCCAGCAGTATAGCGGGGGGGTCCTCCAATGAGCAGTTCTTC
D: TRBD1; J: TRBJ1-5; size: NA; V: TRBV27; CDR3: CASQGTDLGNQPQHF; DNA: TGTGCCAGCCAGGGGACAGACTTGGGCAATCAGCCCCAGCATTTT
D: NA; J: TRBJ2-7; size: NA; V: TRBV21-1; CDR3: CASSKSPTSGRVTGPYEQYF; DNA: TGTGCCAGCAGCAAAAGCCCTACTAGCGGGAGGGTAACCGGTCCCTACGAGCAGTACTTC
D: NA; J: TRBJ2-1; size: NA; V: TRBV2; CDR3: CASSAASSSYNEQFF; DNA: TGTGCCAGCAGTGCCGCCTCTAGCTCCTACAATGAGCAGTTCTTC
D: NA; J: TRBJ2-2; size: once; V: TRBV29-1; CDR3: CSVSGRFTGELFF; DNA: TGCAGCGTGTCGGGACGATTTACCGGGGAGCTGTTTTTT
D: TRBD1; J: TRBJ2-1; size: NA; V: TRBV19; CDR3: CASSPSGQASYNEQFF; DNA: TGTGCCAGTAGTCCTTCAGGACAGGCCTCCTACAATGAGCAGTTCTTC
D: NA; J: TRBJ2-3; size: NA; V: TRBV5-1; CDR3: CASSPNTDTQYF; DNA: TGCGCCAGCAGCCCAAACACAGATACGCAGTATTTT
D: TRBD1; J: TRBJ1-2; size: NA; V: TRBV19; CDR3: CATLDRVPTNYGYTF; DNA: TGTGCCACCCTAGACAGGGTCCCTACTAACTATGGCTACACCTTC
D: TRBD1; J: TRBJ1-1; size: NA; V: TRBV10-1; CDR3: CASGGGQAWYFGTEAFF; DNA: TGCGCCAGCGGCGGAGGACAGGCGTGGTATTTTGGCACTGAAGCTTTCTTT
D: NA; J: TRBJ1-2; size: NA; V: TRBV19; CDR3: CASSISGINYGYTF; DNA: TGTGCCAGTAGTATATCGGGGATTAACTATGGCTACACCTTC
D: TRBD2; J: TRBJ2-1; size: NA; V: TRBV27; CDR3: CASSLGLAGAEQFF; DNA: TGTGCCAGCAGTTTAGGACTAGCGGGAGCTGAGCAGTTCTTC